This entry lists 10 T cell receptor beta chains sequenced from one sample in a study of CD8+ T cells in alopecia areata. Isolated RNA was reverse transcribed into cDNA used as the sequencing template. Some clones are missing from TCRdb's copy, which holds only in-frame ones; the method was immunoSEQ multiplex PCR. The sample carries under 350,000 clones, 58% recorded once. Documented treatment: oral pan-JAK inhibitor, 5-10 mg twice daily. The starting material was CD4+ T cells sorted from blood, obtained at week 24, from a patient treated with tofacitinib. The source of these receptors is a human donor with alopecia areata.

The genes are TRBV30 and TRBJ2-7, with 9 nucleotides matching TRBD1. Germline loops: CDR1 GTSNPN, CDR2 SVGIG (reference sequence). The trim removed 0 bases at V and 2 bases at J, leaving 5 bases unmatched. This CDR3 has 15 residues. CDR3 DNA sequence: TGTGCCTGGAGTGTAAGGGACAGGGACGCCTACGAGCAGTACTTC. It is translated as CAWSVRDRDAYEQYF.

J is TRBJ2-7 and V is TRBV30; D gene ambiguous. Germline values: CDR1 GTSNPN, CDR2 SVGIG (reference sequence). This CDR3 region has 14 residues. Trimming pared 1 base from V and 2 bases from J, leaving 12 bases between. CDR3 in amino acids: CAWSDRPSTYEQYF. The DNA for the CDR3 is TGTGCCTGGAGTGACCGACCCTCTACCTACGAGCAGTACTTC.

This clone occurred a few times. The chain links TRBV7-9 to TRBJ1-5, with TRBD1 identical over 8 bases. Trimming cost V 5 bases and J 4 bases; bases outside gene matches: 7. Germline V gives CDR1 SEHNR, CDR2 FQNEAQ (reference sequence). This CDR3 is built from 15 residues. CDR3 loop: CASSRTGYGNQPQHF. The DNA of the CDR3 is TGTGCCAGCAGCCGGACAGGGTATGGGAATCAGCCCCAGCATTTT.

The CDR3 protein is CAWSLRQANSPLHF. The CDR3 region has the DNA TGTGCCTGGAGTTTGAGACAGGCTAATTCACCCCTCCACTTT. The chain links TRBV30 to TRBJ1-6; D perhaps matches TRBD1 (6 bases). CDR3 length: 14 amino acids. Germline V gene sequence: CDR1 GTSNPN, CDR2 SVGIG (reference sequence). V gave up 2 bases and J gave up 6 bases, with 11 bases separating them.

With respect to this clone: Other DNA sequences from this sample encode an identical CDR3 as well. V is TRBV29-1 and J is TRBJ2-7; D not certain. V lost 6 bases and J 2 bases, leaving 8 bases between the germline ends. CDR1 is SQVTM and CDR2 is ANQGSEA in the germline V gene. CDR3 length: 11 residues. CDR3 sequence reads: CSVAETYEQYF. The CDR3 DNA reads TGCAGCGTGGCCGAGACCTACGAGCAGTACTTC.

This clone was detected only once. Distinct nucleotide sequences in the sample also encode this CDR3. This chain connects TRBV11-2 to TRBJ1-1, with D uncertain. CDR1 SGHAT and CDR2 FQNNGV come from the germline V gene. The length of the CDR3 is 14 residues. Deletions cut 0 bases from V and 0 bases from J, with 5 bases between. This chain's CDR3 is CASSLDSLNTEAFF. For the CDR3, the DNA is TGTGCCAGCAGCTTAGACAGCTTGAACACTGAAGCTTTCTTT.

CDR3 in DNA: TGTGCCAGCAGTTATACGCGGGGGGGACAGACCCAGTACTTC. Protein sequence: CASSYTRGGQTQYF. The chain combines TRBV6-5 with TRBJ2-5; 9 positions agree with TRBD2. After removal of 3 bases from V and 6 bases from J, the junction contained 5 bases not matched to a gene. Per the germline V gene, CDR1 is MNHEY and CDR2 is SVGAGI. This CDR3 is 14 amino acids long.

V usage is TRBV6-5 and J usage is TRBJ1-1; TRBD1 matches at 8 bases. This CDR3 spans 14 amino acids. V shed 3 bases and J 3 bases; nucleotides not matched to a gene: 3. Germline loops: CDR1 MNHEY, CDR2 SVGAGI. The CDR3 sequence is CASSYNRGDTEAFF. Written as DNA, the CDR3 is TGTGCCAGCAGTTATAACAGGGGGGACACTGAAGCTTTCTTT.

This chain links TRBV5-6 with TRBJ1-1, with 7 bases identical to TRBD1. The CDR3 consists of 16 residues. V was pared by 4 bases and J by 0 bases, with 9 bases of the junction left unmatched. Germline CDR1 is SGHDT and CDR2 is YYEEEE. In DNA form, the CDR3 reads TGTGCCAGCAGCCTCAGGGGGGGCTCCATGAACACTGAAGCTTTCTTT. Translated: CASSLRGGSMNTEAFF.

This chain joins TRBV29-1 and TRBJ1-5, with a possible D match to TRBD1 (5 bases). CDR1 SQVTM and CDR2 ANQGSEA come from the germline V gene. V lost 7 bases to trimming and J lost 6 bases, with 16 bases between them. The CDR3 spans 13 residues. CDR3 nucleotides: TGCAGCGCCGCGGCTTCAGGGCTTCAGCCCCAGCATTTT. Translating it yields CSAAASGLQPQHF. The variable domain in full, completed from reference TRBV29-1 and TRBJ1-5, reads SAVISQKPSRDICQRGTSLTIQCQVDSQVTMMFWYRQQPGQSLTLIATANQGSEATYESGFVIDKFPISRPNLTFSTLTVSNMSPEDSSIYLCSAAASGLQPQHFGDGTRLSIL.